This T cell receptor beta chain was sequenced during a study of blood T cells in healthy people across ages. Primers used in a second PCR of about 7 to 12 cycles were a sample-barcoded 5' primer and a J-beta primer mix. MiXCR, run by TCRdb on the 5' RACE reads, gives a single entry per CDR3 protein. The table shows fewer than 2,000,000 distinct CDR3 sequences, with approximately 32% occurring only once. Germline V lookup: CDR1 SQVTM, CDR2 ANQGSEA. This CDR3 region has 13 residues. J was trimmed by 4 bases and V by 4 bases; bases with no gene match: 5. This clonotype occurred a few times. The TCR sequence derives from a woman between 25 and 40 years old in good health. The sequencing input was blood. The chain combines TRBV29-1 with TRBJ1-1; 8 nucleotides align to TRBD1. This CDR3 reads CSVGGQGPTEAFF. Written as DNA, the CDR3 is TGCAGCGTTGGCGGACAGGGACCCACTGAAGCTTTCTTT.